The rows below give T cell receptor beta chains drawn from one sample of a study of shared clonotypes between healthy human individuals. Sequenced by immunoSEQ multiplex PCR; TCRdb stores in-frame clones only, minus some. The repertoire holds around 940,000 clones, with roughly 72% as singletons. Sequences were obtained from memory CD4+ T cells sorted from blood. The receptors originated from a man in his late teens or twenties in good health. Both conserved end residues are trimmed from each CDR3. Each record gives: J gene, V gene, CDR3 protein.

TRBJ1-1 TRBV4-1 ASSQDPQGATEAF
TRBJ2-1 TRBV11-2 ASSLGPAGLGNEQF
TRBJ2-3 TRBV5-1 ASRLTTDTQY
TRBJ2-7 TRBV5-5 ASSTTRNGYEQY
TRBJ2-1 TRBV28 ASFPGGRYNEQF
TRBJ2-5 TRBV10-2 ASSATGSVETQY
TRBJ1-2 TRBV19 ASSIAGYGYT
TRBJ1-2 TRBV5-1 ASSLGDRDYGYT
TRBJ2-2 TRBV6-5 ASRARHTGELF
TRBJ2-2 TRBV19 ASSMNFPGELF
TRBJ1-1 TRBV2 ASSPWGGRGNTEAF
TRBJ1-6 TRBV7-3 ASSLTRDSPLH
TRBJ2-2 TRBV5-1 ASSEDRGGTGELF
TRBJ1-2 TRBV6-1 ASSETGVYGYT
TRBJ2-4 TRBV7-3 ASSDGLAKNIQY
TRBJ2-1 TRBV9 ASSARLALYNEQF
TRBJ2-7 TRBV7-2 ASSKRTSGLSRQQY
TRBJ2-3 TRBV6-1 ASSERGVLSTDTQY
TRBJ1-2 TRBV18 ASSPTDLNYGYT
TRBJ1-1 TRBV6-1 ASSDRESGEAF
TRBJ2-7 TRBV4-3 ASSQGVKAYEQY
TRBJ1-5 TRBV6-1 ASSPRGTDNQPQH
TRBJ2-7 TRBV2 ASSVRTNYEQY
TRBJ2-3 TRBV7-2 ASSLSGTTDTQY
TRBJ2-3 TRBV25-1 ASSELSGGPKDTQY
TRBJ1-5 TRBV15 ATSRGNQPQH
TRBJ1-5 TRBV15 ATSRDPGQGNQPQH